This TCR beta chain is drawn from a study of blood T cell repertoires in COVID-19. Across the study: COVID-19 samples, acute and convalescent, were from the United States, Italy and Spain. T cells, B-cell-depleted T cells, or PBMCs provided the cDNA or gDNA that served as material.

Authors' data handling: The assay estimated nucleated cells by amplifying reference gene primers. Using immunoSEQ multiplex PCR, the repertoire was profiled, and TCRdb retains in-frame clones only, with some absent. Clone size and V and J calls were adopted from that table, with D and trimming inferred from the DNA. The table has 200,000 or so clones, roughly 85% seen once. The sample holds one count of this clone. The CDR3 has 16 amino acids. After removal of 1 base from V and 0 bases from J, the junction contained 6 bases not matched to a gene. Germline V CDR1 and CDR2: MNHEY, SMNVEV (reference sequence).

Sequences were obtained from peripheral blood. This receptor was taken from a woman aged 30 to 39 with acute or convalescent COVID-19. The gene calls are TRBV27 and TRBJ2-7; 7 bases map to TRBD2. The CDR3 DNA follows: TGTGCCAGCAGTTTATTAGCTAGCGGTTCCTCCTACGAGCAGTACTTC. It codes for CASSLLASGSSYEQYF.